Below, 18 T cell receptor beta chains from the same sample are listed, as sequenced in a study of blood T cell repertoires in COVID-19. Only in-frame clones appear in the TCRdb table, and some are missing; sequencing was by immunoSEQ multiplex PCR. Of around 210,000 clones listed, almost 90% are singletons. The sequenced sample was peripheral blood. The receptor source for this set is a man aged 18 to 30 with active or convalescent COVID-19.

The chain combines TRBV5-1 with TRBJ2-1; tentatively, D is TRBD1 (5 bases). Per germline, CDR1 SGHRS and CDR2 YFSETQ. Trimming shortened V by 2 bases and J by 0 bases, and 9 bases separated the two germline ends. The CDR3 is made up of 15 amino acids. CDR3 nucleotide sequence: TGCGCCAGCAGCTTAGAACAGGTCTCCTACAATGAGCAGTTCTTC. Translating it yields CASSLEQVSYNEQFF.

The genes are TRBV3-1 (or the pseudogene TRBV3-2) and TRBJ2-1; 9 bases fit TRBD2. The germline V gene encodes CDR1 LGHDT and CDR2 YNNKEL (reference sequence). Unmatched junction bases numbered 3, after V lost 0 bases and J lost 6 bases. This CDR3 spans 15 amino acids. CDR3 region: CASSQETSGFNEQFF. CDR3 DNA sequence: TGTGCCAGCAGCCAAGAAACTAGCGGGTTCAATGAGCAGTTCTTC.

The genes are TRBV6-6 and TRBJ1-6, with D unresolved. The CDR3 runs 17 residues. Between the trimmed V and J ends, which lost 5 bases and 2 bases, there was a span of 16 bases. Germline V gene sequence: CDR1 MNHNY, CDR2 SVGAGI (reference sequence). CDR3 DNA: TGTGCCAGCAGTCCCAATCTCAAAGAGGCCTATAATTCACCCCTCCACTTT. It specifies CASSPNLKEAYNSPLHF.

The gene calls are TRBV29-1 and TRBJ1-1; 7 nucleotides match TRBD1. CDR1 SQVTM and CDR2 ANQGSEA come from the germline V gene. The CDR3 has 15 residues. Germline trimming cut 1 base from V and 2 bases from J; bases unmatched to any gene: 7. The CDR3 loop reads CSVEVSRQGNTEAFF. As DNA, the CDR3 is TGCAGCGTTGAAGTTTCGCGACAGGGCAACACTGAAGCTTTCTTT.

The CDR3 region is CASSSRGGNQPQHF. The DNA for the CDR3 is TGCGCCAGCAGTAGTCGGGGGGGCAATCAGCCCCAGCATTTT. V gene TRBV10-1 combines with J gene TRBJ1-5; TRBD1 is a possible D gene (5 bases). V lost 5 bases and J 2 bases, leaving 10 bases between the germline ends. Germline V gives CDR1 WNHNN, CDR2 SYGVQD (reference sequence). The CDR3 sequence is 14 residues long.

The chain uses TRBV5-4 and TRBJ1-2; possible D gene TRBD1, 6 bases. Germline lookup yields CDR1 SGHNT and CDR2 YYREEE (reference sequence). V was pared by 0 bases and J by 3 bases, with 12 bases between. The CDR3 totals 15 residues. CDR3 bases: TGTGCCAGCAGCTTGGGTACAGGGCAGGACTATGGCTACACCTTC. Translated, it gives CASSLGTGQDYGYTF.

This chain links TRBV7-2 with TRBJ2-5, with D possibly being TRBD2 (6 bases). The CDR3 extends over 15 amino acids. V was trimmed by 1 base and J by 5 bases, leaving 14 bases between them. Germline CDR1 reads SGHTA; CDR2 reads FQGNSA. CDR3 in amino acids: CASSLDRGDRETQYF. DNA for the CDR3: TGTGCCAGCAGCTTAGACCGCGGGGATCGGGAGACCCAGTACTTC.

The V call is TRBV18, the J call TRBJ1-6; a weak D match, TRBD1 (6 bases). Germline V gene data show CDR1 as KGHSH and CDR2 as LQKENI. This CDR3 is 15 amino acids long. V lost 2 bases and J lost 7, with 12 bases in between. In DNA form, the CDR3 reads TGTGCCAGCTCACCAGGGCTAACAGGGAATTCACCCCTCCACTTT. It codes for CASSPGLTGNSPLHF.

The CDR3 DNA reads as TGCGCCAGCAGCCCAACAGGACACTCTAGCTCCTACGAGCAGTACTTC. Its protein product is CASSPTGHSSSYEQYF. The V and J genes are TRBV5-1 and TRBJ2-7; TRBD1 might be the D (5 bases). The CDR3 has 16 residues. V was trimmed by 4 bases and J by 0 bases, leaving 17 bases between them. Germline V gene lookup returns CDR1 SGHRS and CDR2 YFSETQ.

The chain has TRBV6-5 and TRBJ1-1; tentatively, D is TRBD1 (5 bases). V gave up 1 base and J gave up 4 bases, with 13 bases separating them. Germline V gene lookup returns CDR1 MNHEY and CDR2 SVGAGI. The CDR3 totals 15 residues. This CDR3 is CASSYYLGGITEAFF. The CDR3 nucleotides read TGTGCCAGCAGTTACTATTTGGGGGGGATCACTGAAGCTTTCTTT.

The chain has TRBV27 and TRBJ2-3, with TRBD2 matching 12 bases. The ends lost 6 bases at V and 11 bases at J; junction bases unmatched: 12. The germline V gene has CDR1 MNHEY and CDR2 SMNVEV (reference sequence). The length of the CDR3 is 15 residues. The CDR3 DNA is TGTGCCAGCAGGAAAACTAGCGGGGGGCAAGGGAAGCAGTATTTT. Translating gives CASRKTSGGQGKQYF.

This chain's CDR3 is CASSQEDREGYTF. The DNA for the CDR3 is TGTGCCAGCAGCCAAGAAGACAGGGAGGGCTACACCTTC. This chain uses TRBV3-1 (or the pseudogene TRBV3-2) with TRBJ1-2, with 7 positions matching TRBD1. The germline V gene encodes CDR1 LGHDT and CDR2 YNNKEL (reference sequence). Trimming removed 0 bases from V and 8 bases from J; junction bases left unmatched: 3. This CDR3 has 13 amino acids.

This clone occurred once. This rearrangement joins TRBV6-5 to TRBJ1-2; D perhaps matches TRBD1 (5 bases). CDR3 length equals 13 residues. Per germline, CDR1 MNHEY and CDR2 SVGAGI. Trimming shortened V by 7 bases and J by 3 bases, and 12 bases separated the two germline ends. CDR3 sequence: CASKQDNYYGYTF. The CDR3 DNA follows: TGTGCCAGCAAGCAGGACAACTACTATGGCTACACCTTC.

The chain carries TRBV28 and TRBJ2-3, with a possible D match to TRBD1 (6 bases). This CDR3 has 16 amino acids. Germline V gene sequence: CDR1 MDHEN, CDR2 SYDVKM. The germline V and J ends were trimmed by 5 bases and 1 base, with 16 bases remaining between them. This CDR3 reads CASSAPRGFGTDTQYF. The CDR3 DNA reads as TGTGCCAGCAGTGCTCCCAGGGGCTTTGGCACAGATACGCAGTATTTT.

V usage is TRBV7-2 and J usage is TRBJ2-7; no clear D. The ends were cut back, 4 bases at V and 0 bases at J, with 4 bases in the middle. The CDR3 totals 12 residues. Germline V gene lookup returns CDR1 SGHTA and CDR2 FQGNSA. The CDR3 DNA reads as TGTGCCAGCAGCTCTCCCTCCTACGAGCAGTACTTC. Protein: CASSSPSYEQYF.

Here the CDR3 reads CASSRREGETQYF. The CDR3 coding sequence is TGTGCCAGCTCACGCCGGGAGGGGGAGACCCAGTACTTC. This sequence joins TRBV18 and TRBJ2-5; 8 bases map to TRBD2. Germline lookup yields CDR1 KGHSH and CDR2 LQKENI. This CDR3 is 13 amino acids long. V lost 4 bases, J lost 5 bases, and 3 bases stayed unmatched.

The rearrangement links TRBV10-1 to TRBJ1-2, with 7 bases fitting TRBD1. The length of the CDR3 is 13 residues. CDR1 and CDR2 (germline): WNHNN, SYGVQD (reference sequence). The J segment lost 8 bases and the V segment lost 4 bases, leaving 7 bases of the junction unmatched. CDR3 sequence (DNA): TGCGCCAGCAGTGGAGACAGGGCTGCAGGCTACACCTTC. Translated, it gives CASSGDRAAGYTF.

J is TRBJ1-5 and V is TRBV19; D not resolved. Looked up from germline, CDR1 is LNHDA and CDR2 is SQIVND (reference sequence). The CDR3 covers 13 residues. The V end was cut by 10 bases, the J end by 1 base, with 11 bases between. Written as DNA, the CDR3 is TGTGCCATCCGGGCGGGAAGCAATCAGCCCCAGCATTTT. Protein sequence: CAIRAGSNQPQHF. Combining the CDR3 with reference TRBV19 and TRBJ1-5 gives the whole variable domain DGGITQSPKYLFRKEGQNVTLSCEQNLNHDAMYWYRQDPGQGLRLIYYSQIVNDFQKGDIAEGYSVSREKKESFPLTVTSAQKNPTAFYLCAIRAGSNQPQHFGDGTRLSIL.